A selection of T cell receptor beta chains follows, all from one sample in a study of shared clonotypes between healthy human individuals. Some clones are missing from TCRdb's copy, which holds only in-frame ones; the method was immunoSEQ multiplex PCR. The profile shows around 1.4 million clones, about 98.5% of them singletons. The source material was naive CD4+ T cells sorted from blood. The receptor source for this set is a young man in good health. CDR3s include the opening cysteine and the closing phenylalanine or tryptophan. Each record gives: D gene, J gene, clone size, V gene, CDR3 DNA, CDR3 protein. A D gene is named only where the DNA matches it firmly. Clone size appears in some rows only: once, few, many, or a class for an expanded clone.

>.|TRBJ2-7|.|TRBV5-1
TGCGCCAGCAGCTTATGGGACACTACCTACGAGCAGTACTTC
CASSLWDTTYEQYF
>.|TRBJ2-3|.|TRBV6-5
TGTGCCAGCAGTTACGAGGTGCCTGGGGCGCAGTATTTT
CASSYEVPGAQYF
>.|TRBJ2-7|.|TRBV5-4
TGTGCCAGCAGCCCCGCCTCCATAATTAGCAACGAGCAGTACTTC
CASSPASIISNEQYF
>.|TRBJ1-1|.|TRBV19
TGTGCCAGTAGTATAGGAAGGCATGCCGTCGAAGCTTTCTTT
CASSIGRHAVEAFF
>TRBD2|TRBJ2-3|.|TRBV29-1
TGCAGCATTGGGCCCCCGGGACTAGAAACAGATACGCAGTATTTT
CSIGPPGLETDTQYF
>.|TRBJ1-1|.|TRBV11-1
TGTGCCAGCAGCTTAAAAAGGGACCTTGAAGCTTTCTTT
CASSLKRDLEAFF
>TRBD1|TRBJ2-1|.|TRBV27
TGTGCCAGCAGTTTATCGAGACAGGGTTACAATGAGCAGTTCTTC
CASSLSRQGYNEQFF
>.|TRBJ2-7|.|TRBV5-5
TGTGCCAGCAGCCCGACAGGATTTAGCTCCTACGAGCAGTACTTC
CASSPTGFSSYEQYF
>.|TRBJ2-1|once|TRBV5-1
TGCGCCAGCAGCTTGTTGGGTTGGGCTAGTGCAAACAATGAGCAGTTCTTC
CASSLLGWASANNEQFF
>TRBD1|TRBJ2-3|.|TRBV5-1
TGCGCCAGCAGCGGGGGACAGCGTGACACAGATACGCAGTATTTT
CASSGGQRDTDTQYF
>.|TRBJ2-2|.|TRBV28
TGTGCCATTAAACGGGTGGGGGGACCCGGGGAGCTGTTTTTT
CAIKRVGGPGELFF
>.|TRBJ1-5|.|TRBV4-2
TGTGCCAGCAGCCAAGTCCGTACAGAGGGCAATCAGCCCCAGCATTTT
CASSQVRTEGNQPQHF
>TRBD1|TRBJ1-3|.|TRBV30
TGTGCCTGGAGTCTGGGACAGCCAGGAAACACCATATATTTT
CAWSLGQPGNTIYF
>.|TRBJ2-7|.|TRBV14
TGTGCCAGCAGCCAAAAGATACCAGGGCCCTACGAGCAGTACTTC
CASSQKIPGPYEQYF
>TRBD2|TRBJ2-3|.|TRBV19
TGTGCCAGTAGTATAAGTATGACTAGCGGTCCCCAAGGGGATACGCAGTATTTT
CASSISMTSGPQGDTQYF
>.|TRBJ2-1|.|TRBV16
TGTGCCAGCAGCCCTTACAATGAGCAGTTCTTC
CASSPYNEQFF
>.|TRBJ1-5|.|TRBV7-2
TGTGCCAGCAGCTCGAGGCCTGGGTCGGACCAGCCCCAGCATTTT
CASSSRPGSDQPQHF
>.|TRBJ1-1|.|TRBV18
TGTGCCAGCTCACCAAACACTATGAACACTGAAGCTTTCTTT
CASSPNTMNTEAFF
>TRBD2|TRBJ2-7|.|TRBV7-2
TGTGCCAGCAGCTCACCCGGGACTAGCGGTTACGAGCAGTACTTC
CASSSPGTSGYEQYF
>TRBD2|TRBJ2-1|.|TRBV28
TGTGCCAGCAGTTTGTCCGGGAGGGGGAATGAGCAGTTCTTC
CASSLSGRGNEQFF
>.|TRBJ2-3|.|TRBV29-1
TGCAGCTTACGAGATGCAGGCGGAGATACGCAGTATTTT
CSLRDAGGDTQYF
>.|TRBJ1-4|.|TRBV7-9
TGTGCCAGCAGCTATACGACAGTCAACGAAAAACTGTTTTTT
CASSYTTVNEKLFF
>.|TRBJ2-5|.|TRBV30
TGTGCCTGGAGGTCGGGAGTTAAGGAGACCCAGTACTTC
CAWRSGVKETQYF
>.|TRBJ1-2|.|TRBV7-9
TGTGCCAGCAGCATAGCCAAGGACATTCGGGACTATGGCTACACCTTC
CASSIAKDIRDYGYTF
>.|TRBJ2-2|.|TRBV7-9
TGTGCCAGCAGCTTCACGACGGGGTCGAACACCGGGGAGCTGTTTTTT
CASSFTTGSNTGELFF
>.|TRBJ1-1|.|TRBV19
TGTGCCAGTAGTCCCCTGGGCCTGAACACTGAAGCTTTCTTT
CASSPLGLNTEAFF
>TRBD1|TRBJ2-7|.|TRBV6-5
TGTGCCAGCGGGGACAGGGTGAACTACGAGCAGTACTTC
CASGDRVNYEQYF
>TRBD2|TRBJ2-2|once|TRBV15
TGTGCCACCAGCGGCGGGAGGGGGACCGGGGAGCTGTTTTTT
CATSGGRGTGELFF
>TRBD2|TRBJ2-1|.|TRBV27
TGTGCCAGCAGCCCTCTAAGACTAGCGGGCCACAATGAGCAGTTCTTC
CASSPLRLAGHNEQFF
>.|TRBJ2-7|.|TRBV9
TGTGCCAGCAGCTTAAAAGGGGGACGCGAGCAGTACTTC
CASSLKGGREQYF
>.|TRBJ2-3|.|TRBV7-9
TGTGCCAGCAGTGGACTGCGCTACAGCACAGATACGCAGTATTTT
CASSGLRYSTDTQYF
>.|TRBJ2-7|.|TRBV5-1
TGCGCCAGCAGCCCGCAGGGACTCTACGAGCAGTACTTC
CASSPQGLYEQYF
>.|TRBJ2-7|.|TRBV29-1
TGCAGCCTAAGGTTAGGCATTTACGAGCAGTACTTC
CSLRLGIYEQYF
>TRBD2|TRBJ2-5|.|TRBV7-2
TGTGCCAGCACCATAGAGGGCGGGAGGCTGGAGACCCAGTACTTC
CASTIEGGRLETQYF
>.|TRBJ1-5|.|TRBV4-1
TGCGCCAGCAGCCAAGGACCTTTATATAAGCAGGAAGGGAATCAGCCCCAGCATTTT
CASSQGPLYKQEGNQPQHF
>.|TRBJ1-2|.|TRBV28
TGTGCCAGCAGTTTAACAGGGAGGGGAGGCTACACCTTC
CASSLTGRGGYTF
>.|TRBJ2-7|.|TRBV28
TGTGCCAGCAGCTTGGGGGGAAACTCCTACGAGCAGTACTTC
CASSLGGNSYEQYF
>TRBD2|TRBJ2-5|.|TRBV5-4
TGTGCCAGCAGCGGAGGACTAGCGGGGAACCAAGAGACCCAGTACTTC
CASSGGLAGNQETQYF
>.|TRBJ1-1|.|TRBV5-6
TGTGCCAGCAGACCTGACAATTTGAACACTGAAGCTTTCTTT
CASRPDNLNTEAFF
>.|TRBJ2-2|.|TRBV18
TGTGCCAGCTCACTCATTACGTCGCAGGGGGGAAACACCGGGGAGCTGTTTTTT
CASSLITSQGGNTGELFF
>.|TRBJ2-5|.|TRBV18
TGTGCCAGCTCGGTTATCCCAGCGGAAGAGACCCAGTACTTC
CASSVIPAEETQYF
>.|TRBJ1-2|.|TRBV2
TGTGCCAGCACAGACGGTAACTATGGCTACACCTTC
CASTDGNYGYTF
>.|TRBJ2-3|once|TRBV7-9
TGTGCCAGCAGCTTAGGTTCCTACAGTGGCACAGATACGCAGTATTTT
CASSLGSYSGTDTQYF
>TRBD1|TRBJ2-2|.|TRBV5-6
TGTGCCAGCAGCTTGGAGGGGGCGTTGAGGTTCGCGGCCGGGGAGCTGTTTTTT
CASSLEGALRFAAGELFF
>TRBD1|TRBJ2-7|.|TRBV29-1
TGCAGCGGGGGGACAGTCTACGAGCAGTACTTC
CSGGTVYEQYF
>.|TRBJ2-7|.|TRBV19
TGTGCCAGTAGTTTCACAGGCAACTACGAGCAGTACTTC
CASSFTGNYEQYF
>TRBD2|TRBJ2-1|.|TRBV7-9
TGTGCCAGCAGCGACGCAACGACTAGCGGGAGTTTACGGTTCTTC
CASSDATTSGSLRFF
>.|TRBJ1-5|.|TRBV19
TGTGCCAGTAGTACCAAATACTCCCGGGTTCAGCCCCAGCATTTT
CASSTKYSRVQPQHF
>.|TRBJ2-3|.|TRBV6-6
TGTGCCAGCACCCCATGGGGCACAGATACGCAGTATTTT
CASTPWGTDTQYF
>TRBD2|TRBJ2-3|.|TRBV5-1
TGCGCCAGCAGCTTGCGCCCGGGGGGGGCTGGGTCTGTAGATACGCAGTATTTT
CASSLRPGGAGSVDTQYF
>.|TRBJ1-2|.|TRBV28
TGTGCCAGCAGTTCTCCCGGGCAGGGCTATGGCTACACCTTC
CASSSPGQGYGYTF
>TRBD2|TRBJ2-1|.|TRBV6-1
TGTGCCAGCAGTGACAGCGCGGGAGTGGGTGAGCAGTTCTTC
CASSDSAGVGEQFF
>.|TRBJ2-5|.|TRBV2
TGTGCCAGCAGTACACAGGGGAGGCAAGAGACCCAGTACTTC
CASSTQGRQETQYF
>TRBD1|TRBJ1-2|.|TRBV2
TGTGCCAGCAGGCCCAGGGACAGGGTGGCATATGGCTACACCTTC
CASRPRDRVAYGYTF
>.|TRBJ2-7|.|TRBV5-1
TGCGCCAGCAGCTTGGCCGCCAGGGGAGGCGAGCAGTACTTC
CASSLAARGGEQYF
>TRBD2|TRBJ2-1|.|TRBV27
TGTGCCAGCAGTTTATATCTAGCGGGAGGATACAATGAGCAGTTCTTC
CASSLYLAGGYNEQFF
>TRBD2|TRBJ2-1|.|TRBV5-4
TGTGCCAGCAGCCCGATGACTAGCGGGAGTATTGGTGAGCAGTTCTTC
CASSPMTSGSIGEQFF